This TCR beta chain emerged from a study of identical twins. The CDR3 extends over 16 amino acids. J gave up 4 bases and V 5 bases, and 9 bases lay outside the gene matches. Germline values: CDR1 PRHDT, CDR2 FYEKMQ (reference sequence). A single record per CDR3 protein comes from TCRdb applying MiXCR to the 5' RACE reads. The data contain hundreds of thousands of distinct CDR3 sequences, roughly an eighth of them singletons. The same sample was also studied in work on yellow fever vaccine responses in identical twins. That work contributes: Twins' vaccine T cell responses were reported to seem partly convergent and partly personalized.

The clonotype was recovered from a woman under 30 in good health. V and J are TRBV13 and TRBJ2-5, with 11 bases identical to TRBD2. The source material was PBMCs. The CDR3 coding sequence is TGTGCCAGCAGCGTCCAGCCCGGGACTAGCGGAGAGACCCAGTACTTC. This encodes CASSVQPGTSGETQYF.